This T cell receptor beta chain came from a study of blood T cells in healthy people across ages. The study, taken as a whole, reports: Estimates drawn from one million T cells were deemed to understate diversity.

CDR1 is SGHTA and CDR2 is FQGNSA in the germline V gene. V shed 4 bases and J shed 10 bases, with 13 bases lying between them. The CDR3 extends over 13 amino acids. This clonotype turned up a few times. Its antigen is not identified. Combining a sample-barcoded 5' primer with a J-beta primer mix, a second PCR ran for about 7 to 12 cycles. Template switching added a 12-random-nucleotide identifier to every cDNA molecule. Every sample gave at least 2.5 million paired-end reads containing CDR3. TCRdb reprocessed the 5' RACE reads via MiXCR and lists one record per CDR3 protein. The top ten hold roughly 24% of the sample, which has 1,800,000 or so distinct CDR3 sequences, about 39% seen once.

The source is a human donor in good health. The V gene is TRBV7-2, the J gene TRBJ1-4; D is unresolved. The sequenced sample consisted of blood. CDR3 coding DNA: TGTGCCAGCAGCTCGCCAGGAGGCGGAAAACTGTTTTTT. This sequence encodes CASSSPGGGKLFF.